A selection of T cell receptor beta chains follows, all from one sample in a study of vaccination and CD4 T cells after COVID-19. Each CDR3 protein gets one entry after TCRdb re-called the PCR reads with MiXCR. The table includes more than 15,000 distinct CDR3 sequences, 25% to 35% detected once. These receptors have no known antigen. Input material: cultured CD4+ T cells from blood. The origin of the receptors is a human donor with COVID-19. Each CDR3 is given with its conserved first and last residue. Fields, in order: J gene, D gene, V gene, clone size, CDR3 DNA, CDR3 protein. D genes are given only for firm matches. Only part of the rows carry a size: once, few, many, or a class if the clone is expanded.

TRBJ1-2 NA TRBV28 NA TGTGCCATCGAGGGTGCTGTGTTCGGCTACACCTTC CAIEGAVFGYTF
TRBJ1-2 TRBD1 TRBV2 large TGTGCCAGCAGTCGACAGGGAGCTAACTATGGCTACACCTTC CASSRQGANYGYTF
TRBJ1-3 NA TRBV6-1 NA TGTGCCAGCGTGTACAACTCTGGAAACACCATATATTTT CASVYNSGNTIYF
TRBJ1-2 NA TRBV9 few TGTGCCAGCAGCATTCGCCTAGGACAGACGAATGGCTACACCTTC CASSIRLGQTNGYTF
TRBJ2-3 TRBD2 TRBV5-1 NA TGCGCCAGCAGCTTGCGGGGGGTCCCCACAGATACGCAGTATTTT CASSLRGVPTDTQYF
TRBJ2-7 NA TRBV28 NA TGTGCCAGCAGGGGATCCCTGACAGGCCCCTACGAGCAGTACTTC CASRGSLTGPYEQYF
TRBJ1-5 NA TRBV21-1 few TGTGCCAGCGGAACAGGGGGCTGGTTAAGCAATCAGCCCCAGCATTTT CASGTGGWLSNQPQHF
TRBJ1-3 TRBD1 TRBV6-1 NA TGTGCCAGCATGCAGGGGGGCGGAAACACCATATATTTT CASMQGGGNTIYF
TRBJ2-2 NA TRBV24-1 NA TGTGCCGCAAGTAAAAACTCGAACACCGGGGAGCTGTTTTTT CAASKNSNTGELFF
TRBJ2-5 NA TRBV10-2 NA TGCGCCAGCAGTACAGGGAGGGAGACCCAGTACTTC CASSTGRETQYF
TRBJ2-2 TRBD2 TRBV5-4 NA TGTGCCAGCAGCTCCCGTTTTAGCGGGGGAGACACCGGGGAGCTGTTTTTT CASSSRFSGGDTGELFF
TRBJ1-4 TRBD1 TRBV4-1 few TGCGCCAGCAGCCCGGGACAGGGAACTAATGAAAAACTGTTTTTT CASSPGQGTNEKLFF
TRBJ1-1 NA TRBV6-5 NA TGTGCCAGCAGTTACGGCAGGGGGAACACTGAAGCTTTCTTT CASSYGRGNTEAFF
TRBJ1-2 NA TRBV4-2 NA TGTGCCAGCAGCCCCGCCGGTAATTTCAACTATGGCTACACCTTC CASSPAGNFNYGYTF
TRBJ1-6 NA TRBV20-1 NA TGCAGTGCTAGGGATACAGGGCCCTATAATTCACCCCTCCACTTT CSARDTGPYNSPLHF
TRBJ2-2 NA TRBV27 NA TGTGCCAGCGGATCGGACAAGTCGGGCACCGGGGAGCTGTTTTTT CASGSDKSGTGELFF
TRBJ2-2 TRBD2 TRBV24-1 NA TGTGCCACCAGTGATTTACGAGCGGGGTCCGGGGAGCTGTTTTTT CATSDLRAGSGELFF
TRBJ2-7 TRBD1 TRBV5-1 once TGCGCCAGCAGTCCCACAGGGGGCGACTACTACGAGCAGTACTTC CASSPTGGDYYEQYF
TRBJ2-1 NA TRBV15 NA TGTGCCACCAGGTTAACTAGAGAGTACGATGAGCAGTTCTTC CATRLTREYDEQFF
TRBJ2-5 NA TRBV6-5 few TGTGCCAGCAGTTACGCGGAGACCCAGTACTTC CASSYAETQYF
TRBJ2-2 TRBD2 TRBV6-1 NA TGTGCCAGCAGACTCCTAGCGGGGGGGCCGACCGGGGAGCTGTTTTTT CASRLLAGGPTGELFF
TRBJ2-7 NA TRBV19 NA TGTGCCACCACAAACTATCCCGGGAGCGAGCAGTACTTC CATTNYPGSEQYF
TRBJ1-1 TRBD1 TRBV5-6 NA TGTGCCAGCAGCGGGACAGGTGAAATGAACACTGAAGCTTTCTTT CASSGTGEMNTEAFF
TRBJ2-3 TRBD1 TRBV11-3 NA TGTGCCAGCAGCACCCAAAGCAGACAGGGGAATACGCAGTATTTT CASSTQSRQGNTQYF
TRBJ1-2 NA TRBV12-2 few TGTGCAAGTCGCTTCCGATTTCAGACAGGGTTGGGAGCTAACTATGGCTACACCTTC CASRFRFQTGLGANYGYTF
TRBJ2-6 TRBD2 TRBV9 few TGTGCCAGCAGCGCAGTCATACATGCGGGGGTCCTTCCGGGGGCCAACGTCCTGACTTTC CASSAVIHAGVLPGANVLTF
TRBJ1-3 TRBD1 TRBV27 NA TGTGCCAGCAGTTTTGGCAGGGGGCTCTCTGAAAACACCATATATTTT CASSFGRGLSENTIYF
TRBJ2-7 NA TRBV12-3/TRBV12-4 NA TGTGCCAGCAGTTTAGCCAGTAGGGGCTACGAGCAGTACTTC CASSLASRGYEQYF
TRBJ2-6 NA TRBV7-8 few TGTGCCAGCAGCTTAGCTCGGGGGCCTGGGGCCAACGTCCTGACTTTC CASSLARGPGANVLTF
TRBJ2-3 NA TRBV5-4 few TGTGCCAGCAGCATGACGGGGACAGATACGCAGTATTTT CASSMTGTDTQYF
TRBJ2-1 NA TRBV4-3 NA TGCGCCAGCAGCCAAGACCGGGGAGCCCCCTACAATGAGCAGTTCTTC CASSQDRGAPYNEQFF
TRBJ2-1 NA TRBV6-2/TRBV6-3 NA TGTGCCAGCGGTACAGACAGGCGGAACGTTGAGCAGTTCTTC CASGTDRRNVEQFF
TRBJ2-7 NA TRBV5-6 NA TGTGCCAGCAGCACACCGGCCCTCCCATCGGGCGAGCAGTACTTC CASSTPALPSGEQYF
TRBJ2-7 NA TRBV24-1 NA TGTGCCACCAGTGATGTGTACGAGCAGTACTTC CATSDVYEQYF
TRBJ2-5 NA TRBV6-1 NA TGTGCCAGCAGTGAAGTTACCTCGATGGAGACCCAGTACTTC CASSEVTSMETQYF
TRBJ2-5 NA TRBV20-1 NA TGCAGTGCTAGATCGGGCAGGGGAGGGTTAGAGACCCAGTACTTC CSARSGRGGLETQYF
TRBJ2-5 NA TRBV6-5 few TGTGCCAGCAGTTACCCCCAAGAGACCCAGTACTTC CASSYPQETQYF
TRBJ1-5 NA TRBV27 few TGTGCCAGCAGTCTGGGACCGGGGAATCAGCCCCAGCATTTT CASSLGPGNQPQHF
TRBJ1-1 NA TRBV20-1 NA TGCAGTGCTTTCCGGTCCGGGACAAAGAACACTGAAGCTTTCTTT CSAFRSGTKNTEAFF